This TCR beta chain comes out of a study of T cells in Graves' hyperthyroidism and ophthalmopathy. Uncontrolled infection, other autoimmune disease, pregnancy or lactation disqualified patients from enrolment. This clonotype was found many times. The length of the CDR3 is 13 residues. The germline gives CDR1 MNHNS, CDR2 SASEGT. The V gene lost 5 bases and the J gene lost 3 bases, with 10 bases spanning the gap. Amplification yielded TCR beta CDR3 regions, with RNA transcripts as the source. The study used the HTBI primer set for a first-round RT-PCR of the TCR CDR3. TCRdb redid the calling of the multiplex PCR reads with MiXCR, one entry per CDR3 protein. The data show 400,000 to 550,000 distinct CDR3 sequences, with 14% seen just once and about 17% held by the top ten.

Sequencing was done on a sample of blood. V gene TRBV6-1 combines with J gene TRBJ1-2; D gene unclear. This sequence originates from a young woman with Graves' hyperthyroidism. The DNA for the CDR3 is TGTGCCAGCAGTTTTAAAGAAGACTATGGCTACACCTTC. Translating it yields CASSFKEDYGYTF.